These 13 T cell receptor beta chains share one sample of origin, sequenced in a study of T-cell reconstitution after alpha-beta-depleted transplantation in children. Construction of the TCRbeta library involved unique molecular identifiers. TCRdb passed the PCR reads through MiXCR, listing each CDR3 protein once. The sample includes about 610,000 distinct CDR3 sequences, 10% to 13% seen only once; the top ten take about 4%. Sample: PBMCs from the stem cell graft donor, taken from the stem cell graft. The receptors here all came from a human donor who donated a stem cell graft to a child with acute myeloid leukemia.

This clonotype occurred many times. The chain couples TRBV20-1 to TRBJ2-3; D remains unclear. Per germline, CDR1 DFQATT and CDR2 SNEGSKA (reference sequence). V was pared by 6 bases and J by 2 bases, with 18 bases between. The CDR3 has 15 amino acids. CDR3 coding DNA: TGCAGTGCGGGGATTAGCCTCCGCGCCACAGATACGCAGTATTTT. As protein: CSAGISLRATDTQYF.

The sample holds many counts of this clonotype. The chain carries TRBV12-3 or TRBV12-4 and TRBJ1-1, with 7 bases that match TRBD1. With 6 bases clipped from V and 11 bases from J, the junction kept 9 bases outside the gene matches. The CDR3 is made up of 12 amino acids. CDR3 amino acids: CASSLPTGRAFF. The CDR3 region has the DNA TGTGCCAGCAGCCTCCCGACAGGGCGGGCTTTCTTT.

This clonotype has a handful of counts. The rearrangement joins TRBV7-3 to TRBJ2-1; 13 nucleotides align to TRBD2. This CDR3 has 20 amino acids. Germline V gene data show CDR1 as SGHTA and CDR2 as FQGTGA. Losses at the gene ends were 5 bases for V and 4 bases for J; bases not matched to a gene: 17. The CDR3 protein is CASSPTQRSKTSGGYNEQFF. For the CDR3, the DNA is TGTGCCAGCAGCCCCACACAAAGGAGCAAGACTAGCGGGGGGTACAATGAGCAGTTCTTC. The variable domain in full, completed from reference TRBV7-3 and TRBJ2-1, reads GAGVSQTPSNKVTEKGKYVELRCDPISGHTALYWYRQSLGQGPEFLIYFQGTGAADDSGLPNDRFFAVRPEGSVSTLKIQRTERGDSAVYLCASSPTQRSKTSGGYNEQFFGPGTRLTVL.

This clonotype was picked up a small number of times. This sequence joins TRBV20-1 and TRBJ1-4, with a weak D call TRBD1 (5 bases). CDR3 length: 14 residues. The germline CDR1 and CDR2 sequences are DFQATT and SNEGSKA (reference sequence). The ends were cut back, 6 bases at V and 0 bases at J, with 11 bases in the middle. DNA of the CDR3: TGCAGTGCGCAAACAGGTGCAACTAATGAAAAACTGTTTTTT. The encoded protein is CSAQTGATNEKLFF.

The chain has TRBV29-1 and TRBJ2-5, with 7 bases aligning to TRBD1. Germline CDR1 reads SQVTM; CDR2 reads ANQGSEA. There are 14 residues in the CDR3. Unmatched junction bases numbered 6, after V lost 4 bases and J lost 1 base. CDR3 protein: CSVVGTVVQETQYF. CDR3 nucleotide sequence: TGCAGCGTTGTAGGGACAGTCGTCCAAGAGACCCAGTACTTC.

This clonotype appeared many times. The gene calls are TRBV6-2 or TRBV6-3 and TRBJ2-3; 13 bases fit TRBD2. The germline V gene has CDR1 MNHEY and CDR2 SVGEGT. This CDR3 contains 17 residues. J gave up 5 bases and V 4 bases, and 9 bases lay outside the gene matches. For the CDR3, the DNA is TGTGCCAGCAGTTCTGGCGGACTAGCGGGAGAGAAAGATACGCAGTATTTT. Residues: CASSSGGLAGEKDTQYF.

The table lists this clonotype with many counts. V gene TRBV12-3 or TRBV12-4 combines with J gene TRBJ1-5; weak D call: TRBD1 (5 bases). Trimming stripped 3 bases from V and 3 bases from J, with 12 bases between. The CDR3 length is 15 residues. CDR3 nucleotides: TGTGCCAGCAGTTTTGGGGCAGGGACCAATCAGCCCCAGCATTTT. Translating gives CASSFGAGTNQPQHF.

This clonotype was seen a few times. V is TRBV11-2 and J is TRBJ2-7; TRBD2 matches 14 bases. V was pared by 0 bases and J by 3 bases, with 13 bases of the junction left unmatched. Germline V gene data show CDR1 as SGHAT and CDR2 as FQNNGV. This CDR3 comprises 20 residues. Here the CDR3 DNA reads TGTGCCAGCAGCTTAGAACGGGGGCGGACTAGCGGGAGGAGTCGCTACGAGCAGTACTTC. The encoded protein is CASSLERGRTSGRSRYEQYF.

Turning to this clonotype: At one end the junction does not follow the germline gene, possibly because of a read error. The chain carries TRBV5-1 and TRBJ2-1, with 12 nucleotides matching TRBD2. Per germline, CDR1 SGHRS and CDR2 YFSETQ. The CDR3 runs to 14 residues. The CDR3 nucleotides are TGCGCCAGCAGCCTGACTAGCGGGAGCAATAAGCAGTTCTTC. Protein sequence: CASSLTSGSNKQFF.

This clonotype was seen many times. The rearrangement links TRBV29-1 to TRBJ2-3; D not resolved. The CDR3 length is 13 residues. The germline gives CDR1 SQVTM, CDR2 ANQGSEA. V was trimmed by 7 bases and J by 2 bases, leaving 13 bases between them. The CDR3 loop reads CSAEGLHTDTQYF. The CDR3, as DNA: TGCAGCGCCGAAGGGCTACACACAGATACGCAGTATTTT.

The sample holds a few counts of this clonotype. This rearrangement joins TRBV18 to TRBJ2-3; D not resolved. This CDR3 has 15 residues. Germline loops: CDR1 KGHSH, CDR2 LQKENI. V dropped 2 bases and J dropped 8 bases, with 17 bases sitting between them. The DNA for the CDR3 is TGTGCCAGCTCACCATCTGCTACCGGTCTTGGTACGCAGTATTTT. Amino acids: CASSPSATGLGTQYF.

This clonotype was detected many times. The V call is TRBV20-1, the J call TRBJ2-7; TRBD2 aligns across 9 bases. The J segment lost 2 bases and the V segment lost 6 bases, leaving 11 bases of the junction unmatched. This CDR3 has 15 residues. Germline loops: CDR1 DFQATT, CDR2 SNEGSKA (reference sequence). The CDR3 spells CSAPDKTSGTYEQYF. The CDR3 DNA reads TGCAGTGCCCCGGATAAGACTAGCGGAACCTACGAGCAGTACTTC.

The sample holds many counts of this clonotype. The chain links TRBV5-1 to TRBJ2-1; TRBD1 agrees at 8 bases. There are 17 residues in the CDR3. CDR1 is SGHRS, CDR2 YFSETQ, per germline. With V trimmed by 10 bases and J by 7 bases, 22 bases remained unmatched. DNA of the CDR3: TGCGCCTCACACCCGGGACAGGTTGTTGGTGGAGGGAATGAGCAGTTCTTC. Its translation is CASHPGQVVGGGNEQFF.